This T cell receptor beta chain was obtained from a study of monozygotic twins with cystic fibrosis (TCRdb year 2021). Concerning the study at large: Approximately 3.3 micrograms of fragmented DNA went through around 15 PCR cycles to produce barcoded libraries. The cohort comprised ten female and six male twin pairs aged roughly 2.0 to 40 years, median about 9.4 years, mostly children and adolescents. The study compared TCR beta repertoires within and between 16 monozygotic twin pairs with cystic fibrosis to assess genetic influence on V and J gene usage. Data for three of the twin pairs had already been reported earlier in a different context. Twins were ranked among 1,060 cohort participants for weight-for-height and FEVPerc (FEV1 disease centile) on the day of blood sampling. Overall study results and their limits: V gene usage was most similar to the co-twin in 13 of 16 pairs, and J usage was most similar to the co-twin in 8 of 16 pairs, which suggests genetic constraints. The cohort was small, and no association was found between shared CDR3 numbers and age, concordance or disease severity. Sharing of nucleotide-identical clonotypes was significantly greater within monozygotic CF twin pairs than between unrelated CF individuals (P = 0.000026, Mann-Whitney). Simpson clonality was generally low (median 0.0095), which suggests a naive-dominated repertoire, and clonality was higher in the most severely affected patients.

The CDR3 runs 13 residues from the cysteine to the phenylalanine. Of the read, only the CDR3 DNA is kept; its 39 bases are in frame from base 1. The junction shows trimming of 4 bases on V and 6 bases on J, plus 10 bases between the germline ends. From a lookup of the germline V gene (reference sequence), CDR1 and CDR2 are SGHNT and YYREEE. Following the manufacturer's instructions, TCR beta CDR3 regions were amplified by multiplex PCR with the immunoSEQ immune profiling system. Sequencing was performed on an Illumina NextSeq system. The paper's processing steps were these. Sequence data were processed on the immunoSEQ Analyzer platform, and clonality was calculated as the square root of Simpson's index of productive rearrangements. Similarity in V and J usage was quantified by Jensen-Shannon distance, and CDR3 generation probabilities were calculated with OLGA. Shared CDR3 sequences were searched in the immuneACCESS database (August 2020) and in VDJdb (December 2020). TCRdb obtained this table from immuneACCESS and retained in-frame rearrangements with V and J assigned. These tables miss some clones; where compared with another copy, unresolved V genes account for less than half of the shortfall, and the remainder is unexplained. The V and J calls and clone size come from that table; D and trimming were worked out from the DNA. The sample contains 30,000 to 35,000 clones, roughly 96% of them found a single time. Together, the top ten hold more than 0.15% of the sample.

Details on this clone: There is no known antigen for this receptor. No quality values exist for individual bases; no much larger clone is one base distant.

The twin pairs came from the European Cystic Fibrosis Twin and Sibling Study Cohort, which recruited patients from 150 or so CF clinics across 14 European countries. Zygosity and CFTR genotype were verified in-house, with zygosity tested by multiplex PCR of nine short tandem repeat loci. Each twin gave a peripheral blood sample, and clinical parameters were documented on that same day of blood sampling. Genomic DNA was isolated from peripheral blood cells with phenol/chloroform and kept in TE buffer at 4 degrees C. The receptor was derived from a girl aged 2 to 9 with cystic fibrosis. The sample was blood. The receptor chain draws on TRBV5-4 and TRBJ1-4, with no confidently assigned D gene. The DNA is TGTGCCAGCAGCGGTGAACCAGATGAAAAACTGTTTTTT. This gives the protein CASSGEPDEKLFF.